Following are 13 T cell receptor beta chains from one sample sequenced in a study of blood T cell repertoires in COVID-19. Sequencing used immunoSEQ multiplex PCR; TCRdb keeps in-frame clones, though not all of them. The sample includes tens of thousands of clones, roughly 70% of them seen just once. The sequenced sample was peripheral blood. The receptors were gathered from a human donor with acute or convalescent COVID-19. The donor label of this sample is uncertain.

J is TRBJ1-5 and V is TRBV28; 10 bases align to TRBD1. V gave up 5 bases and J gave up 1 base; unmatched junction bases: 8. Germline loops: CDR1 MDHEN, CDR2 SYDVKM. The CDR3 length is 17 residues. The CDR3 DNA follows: TGTGCCAGCAGTCTTGGACAGGGGGTCAGGAGCAATCAGCCCCAGCATTTT. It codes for CASSLGQGVRSNQPQHF.

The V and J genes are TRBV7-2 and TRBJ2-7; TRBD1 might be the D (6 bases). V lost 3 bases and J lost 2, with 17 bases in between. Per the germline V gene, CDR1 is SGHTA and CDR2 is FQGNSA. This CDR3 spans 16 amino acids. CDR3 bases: TGTGCCAGCAGCTTGGGTTCCCCGAGACAGGCCTACGAGCAGTACTTC. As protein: CASSLGSPRQAYEQYF.

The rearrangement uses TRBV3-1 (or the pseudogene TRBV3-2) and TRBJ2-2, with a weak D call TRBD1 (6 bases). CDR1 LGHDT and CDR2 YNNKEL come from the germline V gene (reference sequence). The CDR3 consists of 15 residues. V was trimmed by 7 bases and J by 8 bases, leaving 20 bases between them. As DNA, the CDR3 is TGTGCCAGCACAACCGGGACACAGGTGATGGGGGAGCTGTTTTTT. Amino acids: CASTTGTQVMGELFF.

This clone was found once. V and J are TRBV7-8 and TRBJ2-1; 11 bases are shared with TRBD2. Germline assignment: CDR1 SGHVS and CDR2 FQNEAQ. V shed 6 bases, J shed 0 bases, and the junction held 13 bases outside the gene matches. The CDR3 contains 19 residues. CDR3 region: CASRHESSGRANSYNEQFF. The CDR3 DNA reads TGTGCCAGCAGACACGAGAGTAGCGGGAGGGCCAACTCCTACAATGAGCAGTTCTTC.

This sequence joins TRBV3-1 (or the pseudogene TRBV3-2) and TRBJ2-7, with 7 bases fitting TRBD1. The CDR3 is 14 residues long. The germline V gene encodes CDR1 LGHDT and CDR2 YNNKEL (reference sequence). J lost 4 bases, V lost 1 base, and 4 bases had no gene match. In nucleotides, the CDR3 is TGTGCCAGCAGCCAAGGGCACAGGGGTTACGAGCAGTACTTC. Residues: CASSQGHRGYEQYF.

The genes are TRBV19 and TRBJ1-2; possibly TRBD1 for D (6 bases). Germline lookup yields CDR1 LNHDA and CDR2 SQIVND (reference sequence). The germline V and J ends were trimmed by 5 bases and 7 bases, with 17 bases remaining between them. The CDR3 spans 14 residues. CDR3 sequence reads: CASSQPISGAGYTF. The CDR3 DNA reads TGTGCCAGTAGTCAACCCATATCAGGGGCTGGCTACACCTTC.

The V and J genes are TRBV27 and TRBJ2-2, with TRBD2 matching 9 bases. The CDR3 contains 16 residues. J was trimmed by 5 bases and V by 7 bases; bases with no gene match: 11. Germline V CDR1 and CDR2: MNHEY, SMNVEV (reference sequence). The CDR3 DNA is TGTGCCAGCAAATTGCGCCCCCTAGCGGGGACCGGGGAGCTGTTTTTT. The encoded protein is CASKLRPLAGTGELFF.

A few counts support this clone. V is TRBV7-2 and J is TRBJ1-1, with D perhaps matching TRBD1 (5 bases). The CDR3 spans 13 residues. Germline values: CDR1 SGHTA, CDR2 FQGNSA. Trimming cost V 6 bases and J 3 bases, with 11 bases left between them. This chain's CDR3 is CASSPQGYTEAFF. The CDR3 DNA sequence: TGTGCCAGCAGTCCGCAGGGCTACACTGAAGCTTTCTTT.

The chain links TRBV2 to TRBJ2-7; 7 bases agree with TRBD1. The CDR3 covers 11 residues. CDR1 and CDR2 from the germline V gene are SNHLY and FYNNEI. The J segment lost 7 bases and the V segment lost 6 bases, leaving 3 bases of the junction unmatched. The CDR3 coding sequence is TGTGCCAGCAGGACAGGGCGGGAGCAGTACGTC. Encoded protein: CASRTGREQYV.

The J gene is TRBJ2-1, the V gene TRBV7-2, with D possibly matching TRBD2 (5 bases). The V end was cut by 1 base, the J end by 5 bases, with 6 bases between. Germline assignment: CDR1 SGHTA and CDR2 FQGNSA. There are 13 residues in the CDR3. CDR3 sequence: CASSLGLNNEQFF. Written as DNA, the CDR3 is TGTGCCAGCAGCTTAGGACTAAACAATGAGCAGTTCTTC. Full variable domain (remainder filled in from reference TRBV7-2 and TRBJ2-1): GAGVSQSPSNKVTEKGKDVELRCDPISGHTALYWYRQSLGQGLEFLIYFQGNSAPDKSGLPSDRFSAERTGGSVSTLTIQRTQQEDSAVYLCASSLGLNNEQFFGPGTRLTVL.

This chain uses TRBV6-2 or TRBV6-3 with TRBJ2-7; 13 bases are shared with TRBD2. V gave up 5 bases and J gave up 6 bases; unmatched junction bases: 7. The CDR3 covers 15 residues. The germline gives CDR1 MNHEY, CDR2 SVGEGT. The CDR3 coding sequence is TGTGCCAGCAGTCCCCGGACTAGCGGGAGTTTCGAGCAGTACTTC. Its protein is CASSPRTSGSFEQYF.

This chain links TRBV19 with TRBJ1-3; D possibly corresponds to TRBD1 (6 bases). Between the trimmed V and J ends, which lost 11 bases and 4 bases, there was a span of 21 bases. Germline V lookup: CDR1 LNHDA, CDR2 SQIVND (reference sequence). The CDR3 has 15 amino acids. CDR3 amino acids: CASSLGQRTGNTIYF. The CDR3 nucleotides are TGTGCCTCCTCACTGGGACAAAGAACGGGAAACACCATATATTTT.

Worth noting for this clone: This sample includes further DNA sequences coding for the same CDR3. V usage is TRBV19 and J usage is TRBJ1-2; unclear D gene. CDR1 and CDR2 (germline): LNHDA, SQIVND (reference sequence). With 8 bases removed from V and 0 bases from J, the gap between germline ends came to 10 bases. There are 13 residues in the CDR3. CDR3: CASRVGANYGYTF. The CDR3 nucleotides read TGTGCCAGTCGGGTGGGTGCTAACTATGGCTACACCTTC. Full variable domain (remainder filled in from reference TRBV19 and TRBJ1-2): DGGITQSPKYLFRKEGQNVTLSCEQNLNHDAMYWYRQDPGQGLRLIYYSQIVNDFQKGDIAEGYSVSREKKESFPLTVTSAQKNPTAFYLCASRVGANYGYTFGSGTRLTVV.